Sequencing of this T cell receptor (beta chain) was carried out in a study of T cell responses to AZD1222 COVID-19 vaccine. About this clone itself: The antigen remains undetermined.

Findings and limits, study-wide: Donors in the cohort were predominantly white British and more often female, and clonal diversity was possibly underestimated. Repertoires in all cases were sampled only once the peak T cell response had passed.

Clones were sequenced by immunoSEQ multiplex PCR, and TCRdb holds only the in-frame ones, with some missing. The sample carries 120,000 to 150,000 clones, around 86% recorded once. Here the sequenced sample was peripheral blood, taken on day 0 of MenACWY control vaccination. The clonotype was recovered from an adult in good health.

CDR3 coding DNA: TGTGCCATCAGGCCTCCCGGGACAGACGAGCAGTACTTC. It is translated as CAIRPPGTDEQYF. The chain combines TRBV10-3 with TRBJ2-7, with TRBD1 matching over 7 bases. This CDR3 region has 13 residues. From germline, CDR1 is ENHRY and CDR2 SYGVKD. The V gene end was trimmed by 6 bases and the J gene end by 5 bases; junction bases not matched to a gene: 7.